A selection of T cell receptor beta chains follows, all from one sample in a study of PD-L1 blockade in urothelial cancer. The table came from immunoSEQ multiplex PCR; TCRdb's copy has only in-frame clones and leaves some out. Among around 46,000 clones listed, 88% were seen once. The material sequenced was PBMCs, taken around atezolizumab (anti-PD-L1) treatment. The receptors originated from a man aged 60 to 69 with urothelial cancer. The conserved cysteine and the conserved F or W are not part of the CDR3 here.

J gene | V gene | CDR3 protein
NA | TRBV7-2 | ASSSSANNEQY
TRBJ2-2 | TRBV19 | ASSSDREKGTGELF
TRBJ2-1 | TRBV4-3 | ASSQVREGYNEQF
TRBJ2-7 | TRBV11-2 | ASSPSYEQY
TRBJ2-3 | TRBV7-2 | ASSSARGTDTQY
TRBJ2-7 | TRBV7-8 | ASSTTGPLGTSGGY
TRBJ1-5 | TRBV15 | ATSRDPLGAGDNQPQH
TRBJ2-7 | TRBV28 | ASSSPGAGLLAGGIHEQY
TRBJ2-7 | TRBV5-1 | ASSFSSDRGSYEQY
TRBJ2-5 | TRBV7-2 | ASRTGAGETQY
TRBJ2-5 | TRBV10-2 | ASSDWSGGSETQY
TRBJ2-1 | TRBV5-6 | ASTRDNEQF
TRBJ2-1 | TRBV2 | ASSERGTSYEQF
TRBJ1-2 | TRBV11-2 | ASSPLTGIYGYT
TRBJ2-1 | TRBV4-2 | ASSQPQGLMDEQF
TRBJ2-1 | TRBV5-1 | ASSLWTLNEQF
TRBJ2-3 | TRBV5-1 | ASSFETGTQY
TRBJ2-5 | TRBV18 | ASSPRTSGGIETQY